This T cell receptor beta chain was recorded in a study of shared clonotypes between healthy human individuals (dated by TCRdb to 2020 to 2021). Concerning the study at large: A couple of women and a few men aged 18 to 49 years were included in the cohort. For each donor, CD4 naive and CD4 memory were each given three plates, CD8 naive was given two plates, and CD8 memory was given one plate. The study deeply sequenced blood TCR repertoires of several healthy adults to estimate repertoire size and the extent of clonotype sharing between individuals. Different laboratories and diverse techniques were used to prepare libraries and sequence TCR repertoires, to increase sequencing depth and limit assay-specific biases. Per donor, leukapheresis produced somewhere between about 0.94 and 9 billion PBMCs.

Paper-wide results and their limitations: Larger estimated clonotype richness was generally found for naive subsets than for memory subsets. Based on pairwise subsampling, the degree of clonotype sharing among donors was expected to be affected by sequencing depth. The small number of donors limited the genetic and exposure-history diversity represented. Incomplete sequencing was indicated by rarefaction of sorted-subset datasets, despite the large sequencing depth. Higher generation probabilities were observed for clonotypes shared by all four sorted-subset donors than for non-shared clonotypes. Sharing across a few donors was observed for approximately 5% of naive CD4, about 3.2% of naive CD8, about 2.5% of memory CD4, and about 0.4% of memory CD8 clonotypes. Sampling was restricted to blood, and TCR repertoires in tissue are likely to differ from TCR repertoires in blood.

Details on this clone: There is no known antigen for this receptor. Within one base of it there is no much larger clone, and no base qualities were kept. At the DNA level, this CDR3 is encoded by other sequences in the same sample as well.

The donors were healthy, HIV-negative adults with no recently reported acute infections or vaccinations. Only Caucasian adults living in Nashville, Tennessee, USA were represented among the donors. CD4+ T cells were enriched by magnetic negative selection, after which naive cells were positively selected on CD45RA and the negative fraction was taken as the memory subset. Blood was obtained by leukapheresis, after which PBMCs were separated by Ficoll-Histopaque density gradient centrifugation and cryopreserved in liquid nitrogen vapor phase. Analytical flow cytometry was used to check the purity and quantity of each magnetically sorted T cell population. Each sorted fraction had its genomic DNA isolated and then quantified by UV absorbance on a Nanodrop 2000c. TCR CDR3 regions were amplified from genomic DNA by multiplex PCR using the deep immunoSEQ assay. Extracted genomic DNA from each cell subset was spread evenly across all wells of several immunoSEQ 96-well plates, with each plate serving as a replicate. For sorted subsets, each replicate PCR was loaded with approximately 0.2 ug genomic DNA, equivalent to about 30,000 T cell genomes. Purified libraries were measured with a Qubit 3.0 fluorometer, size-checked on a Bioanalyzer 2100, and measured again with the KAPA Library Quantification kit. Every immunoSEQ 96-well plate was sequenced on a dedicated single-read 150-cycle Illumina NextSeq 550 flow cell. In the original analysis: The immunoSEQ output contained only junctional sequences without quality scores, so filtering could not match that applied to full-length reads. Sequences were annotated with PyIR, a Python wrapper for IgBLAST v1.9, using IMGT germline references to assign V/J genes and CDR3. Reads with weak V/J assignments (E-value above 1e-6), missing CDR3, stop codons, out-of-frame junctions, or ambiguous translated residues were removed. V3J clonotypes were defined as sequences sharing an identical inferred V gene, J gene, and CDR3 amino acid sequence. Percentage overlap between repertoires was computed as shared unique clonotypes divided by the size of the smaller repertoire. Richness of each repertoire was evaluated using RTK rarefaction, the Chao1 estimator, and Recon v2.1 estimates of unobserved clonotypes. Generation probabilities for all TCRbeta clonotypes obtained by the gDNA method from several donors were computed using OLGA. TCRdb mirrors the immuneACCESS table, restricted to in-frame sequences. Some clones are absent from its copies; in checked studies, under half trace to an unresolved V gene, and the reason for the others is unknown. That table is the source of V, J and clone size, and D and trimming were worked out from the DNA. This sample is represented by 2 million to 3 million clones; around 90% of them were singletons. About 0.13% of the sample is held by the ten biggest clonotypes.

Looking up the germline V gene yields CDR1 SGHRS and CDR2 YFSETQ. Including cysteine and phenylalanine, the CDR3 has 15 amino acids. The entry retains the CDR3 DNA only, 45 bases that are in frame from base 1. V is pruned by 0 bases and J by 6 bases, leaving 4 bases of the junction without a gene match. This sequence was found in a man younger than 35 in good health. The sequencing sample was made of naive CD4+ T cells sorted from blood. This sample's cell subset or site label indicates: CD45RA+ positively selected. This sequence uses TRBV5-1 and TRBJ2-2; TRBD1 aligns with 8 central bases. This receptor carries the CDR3 CASSLAGQGSGELFF. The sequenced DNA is TGCGCCAGCAGCTTGGCCGGACAGGGCTCCGGGGAGCTGTTTTTT.